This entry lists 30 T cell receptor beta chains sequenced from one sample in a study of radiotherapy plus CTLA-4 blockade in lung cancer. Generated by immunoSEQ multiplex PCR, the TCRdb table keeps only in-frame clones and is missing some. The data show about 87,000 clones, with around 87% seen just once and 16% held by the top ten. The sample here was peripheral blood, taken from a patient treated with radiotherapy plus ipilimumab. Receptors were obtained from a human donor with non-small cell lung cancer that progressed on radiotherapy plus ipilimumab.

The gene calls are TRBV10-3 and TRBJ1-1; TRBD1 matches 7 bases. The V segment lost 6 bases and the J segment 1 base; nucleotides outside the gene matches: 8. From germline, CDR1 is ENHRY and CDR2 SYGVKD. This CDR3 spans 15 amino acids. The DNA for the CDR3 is TGTGCCATCAGGGGCCAGGGGGTAGGGAACACTGAAGCTTTCTTT. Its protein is CAIRGQGVGNTEAFF.

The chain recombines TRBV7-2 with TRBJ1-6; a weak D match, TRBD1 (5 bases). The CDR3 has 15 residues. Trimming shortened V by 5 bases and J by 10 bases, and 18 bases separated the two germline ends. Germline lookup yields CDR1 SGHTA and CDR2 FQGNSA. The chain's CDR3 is CASSPTDTWGSPLHF. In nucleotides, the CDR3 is TGTGCCAGCAGCCCGACCGACACCTGGGGGTCACCCCTCCACTTT.

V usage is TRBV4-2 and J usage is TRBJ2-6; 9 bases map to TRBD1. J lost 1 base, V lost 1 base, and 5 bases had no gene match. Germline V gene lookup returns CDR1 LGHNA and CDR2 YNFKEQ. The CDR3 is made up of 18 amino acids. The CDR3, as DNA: TGTGCCAGCAGCCAAGCGACAGGGGGACAGTCTGGGGCCAACGTCCTGACTTTC. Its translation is CASSQATGGQSGANVLTF.

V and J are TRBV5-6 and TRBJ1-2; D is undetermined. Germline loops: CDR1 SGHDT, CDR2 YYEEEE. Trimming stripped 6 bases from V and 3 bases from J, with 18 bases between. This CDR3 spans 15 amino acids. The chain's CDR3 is CASTLVGREDYGYTF. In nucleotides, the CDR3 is TGTGCCAGCACCCTAGTAGGGAGGGAGGACTATGGCTACACCTTC.

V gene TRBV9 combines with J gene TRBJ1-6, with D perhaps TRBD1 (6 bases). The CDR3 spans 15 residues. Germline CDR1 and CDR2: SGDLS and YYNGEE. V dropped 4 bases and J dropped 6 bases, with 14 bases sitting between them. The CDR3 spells CASSNTQGSNSPLHF. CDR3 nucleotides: TGTGCCAGCAGCAATACACAGGGCTCTAATTCACCCCTCCACTTT.

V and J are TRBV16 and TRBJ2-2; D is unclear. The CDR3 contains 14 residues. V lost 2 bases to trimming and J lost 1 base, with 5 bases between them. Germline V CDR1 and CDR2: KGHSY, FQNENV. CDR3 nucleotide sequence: TGTGCCAGCAGCCAAGGGCAGAACACCGGGGAGCTGTTTTTT. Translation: CASSQGQNTGELFF.

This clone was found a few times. The CDR3 DNA is TGTGCCAGCAGTTTACCCCGGGACAGCTATAATTCACCCCTCCACTTT. It translates to CASSLPRDSYNSPLHF. J is TRBJ1-6 and V is TRBV28; 7 bases agree with TRBD1. This CDR3 has 16 residues. The V and J ends lost 2 bases and 3 bases, in that order; junction bases with no gene match: 4. Germline V lookup: CDR1 MDHEN, CDR2 SYDVKM.

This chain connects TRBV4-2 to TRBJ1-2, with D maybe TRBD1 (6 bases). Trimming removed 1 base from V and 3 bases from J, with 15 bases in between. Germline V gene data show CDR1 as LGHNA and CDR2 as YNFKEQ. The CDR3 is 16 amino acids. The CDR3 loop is CASSQGTGTLDYGYTF. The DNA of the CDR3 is TGTGCCAGCAGCCAAGGGACCGGGACATTGGACTATGGCTACACCTTC.

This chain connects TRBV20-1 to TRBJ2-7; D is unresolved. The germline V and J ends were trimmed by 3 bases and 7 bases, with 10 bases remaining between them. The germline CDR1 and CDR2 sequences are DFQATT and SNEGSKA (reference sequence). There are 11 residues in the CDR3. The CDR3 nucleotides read TGCAGTGCTAGGGCCATTGGTGAGCAGTACTTC. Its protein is CSARAIGEQYF.

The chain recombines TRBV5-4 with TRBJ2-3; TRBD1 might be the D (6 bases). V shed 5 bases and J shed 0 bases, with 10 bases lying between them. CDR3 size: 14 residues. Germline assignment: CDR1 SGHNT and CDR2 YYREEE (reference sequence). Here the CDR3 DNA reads TGTGCCAGCAGACACCAGGGGAGCACAGATACGCAGTATTTT. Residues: CASRHQGSTDTQYF.

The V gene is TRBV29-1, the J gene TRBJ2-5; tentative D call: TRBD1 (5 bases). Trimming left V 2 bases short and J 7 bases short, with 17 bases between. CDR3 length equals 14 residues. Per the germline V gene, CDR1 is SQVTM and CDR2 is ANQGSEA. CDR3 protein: CSVELRQRPGTQYF. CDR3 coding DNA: TGCAGCGTTGAACTCCGACAGCGCCCAGGGACCCAGTACTTC.

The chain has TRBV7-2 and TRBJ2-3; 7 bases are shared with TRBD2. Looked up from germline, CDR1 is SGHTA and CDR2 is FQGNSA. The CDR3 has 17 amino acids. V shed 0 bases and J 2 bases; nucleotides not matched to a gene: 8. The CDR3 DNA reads TGTGCCAGCAGCTTAGCCCAAGGTAGCGGGTTCACAGATACGCAGTATTTT. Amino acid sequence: CASSLAQGSGFTDTQYF.

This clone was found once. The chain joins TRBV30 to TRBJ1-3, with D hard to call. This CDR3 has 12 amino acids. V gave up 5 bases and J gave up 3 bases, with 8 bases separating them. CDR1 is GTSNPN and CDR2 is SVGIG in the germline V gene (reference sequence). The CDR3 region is CAWEKVGNTIYF. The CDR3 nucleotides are TGTGCCTGGGAGAAAGTTGGAAACACCATATATTTT.

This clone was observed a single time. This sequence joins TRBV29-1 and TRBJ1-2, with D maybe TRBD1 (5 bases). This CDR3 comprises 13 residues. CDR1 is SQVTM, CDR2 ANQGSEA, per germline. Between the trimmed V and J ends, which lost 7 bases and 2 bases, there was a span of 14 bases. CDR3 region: CSAGPTANYGYTF. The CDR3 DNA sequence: TGCAGCGCGGGACCGACAGCCAACTATGGCTACACCTTC.

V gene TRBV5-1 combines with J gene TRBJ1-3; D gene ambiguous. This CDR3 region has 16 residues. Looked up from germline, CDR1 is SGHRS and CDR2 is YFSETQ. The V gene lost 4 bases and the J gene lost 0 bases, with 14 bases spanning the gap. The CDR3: CASSPGSSGSGNTIYF. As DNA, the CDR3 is TGCGCCAGCAGCCCTGGGAGTAGTGGCTCTGGAAACACCATATATTTT.

The CDR3 is CASSITPPRLVSTYNEQFF. The DNA for the CDR3 is TGTGCCAGTAGTATAACCCCCCCCAGACTCGTCTCAACCTACAATGAGCAGTTCTTC. V and J are TRBV19 and TRBJ2-1; D unclear. Germline values: CDR1 LNHDA, CDR2 SQIVND (reference sequence). V lost 2 bases, J lost 2 bases, and 22 bases lay in between. The CDR3 contains 19 residues.

The CDR3 sequence: CAWSVGGASGSYEQYF. The DNA of the CDR3 is TGTGCCTGGAGTGTAGGGGGGGCTAGCGGATCCTACGAGCAGTACTTC. The V and J genes are TRBV30 and TRBJ2-7; maybe TRBD2 (7 bases). CDR1 is GTSNPN and CDR2 is SVGIG in the germline V gene (reference sequence). V was cut by 0 bases and J by 1 base, with 16 bases left in between. This CDR3 is built from 16 residues.

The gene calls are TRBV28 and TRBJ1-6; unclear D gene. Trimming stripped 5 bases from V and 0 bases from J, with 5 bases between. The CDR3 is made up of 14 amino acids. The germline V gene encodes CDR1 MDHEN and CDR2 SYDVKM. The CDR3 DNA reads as TGTGCCAGCAGTATGAGCTCCTATAATTCACCCCTCCACTTT. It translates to CASSMSSYNSPLHF.

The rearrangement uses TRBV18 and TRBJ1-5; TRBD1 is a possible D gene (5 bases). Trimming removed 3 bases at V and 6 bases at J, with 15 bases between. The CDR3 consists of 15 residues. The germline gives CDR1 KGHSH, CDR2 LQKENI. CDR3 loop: CASSPPQGSSQPQHF. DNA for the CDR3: TGTGCCAGCTCACCCCCGCAGGGTTCGAGTCAGCCCCAGCATTTT.

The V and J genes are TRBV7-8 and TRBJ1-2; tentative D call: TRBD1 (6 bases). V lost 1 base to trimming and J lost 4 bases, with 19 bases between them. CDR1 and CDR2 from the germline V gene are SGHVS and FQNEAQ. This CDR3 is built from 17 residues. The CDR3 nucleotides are TGTGCCAGCAGCTTAGGAACAGGGACTTTGGCAACCTATGGCTACACCTTC. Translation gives CASSLGTGTLATYGYTF.

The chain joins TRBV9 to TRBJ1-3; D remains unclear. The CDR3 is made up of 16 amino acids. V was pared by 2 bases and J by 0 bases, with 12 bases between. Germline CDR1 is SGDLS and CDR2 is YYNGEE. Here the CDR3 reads CASSVLGRSSGNTIYF. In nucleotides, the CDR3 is TGTGCCAGCAGCGTTCTGGGGAGAAGCTCTGGAAACACCATATATTTT.

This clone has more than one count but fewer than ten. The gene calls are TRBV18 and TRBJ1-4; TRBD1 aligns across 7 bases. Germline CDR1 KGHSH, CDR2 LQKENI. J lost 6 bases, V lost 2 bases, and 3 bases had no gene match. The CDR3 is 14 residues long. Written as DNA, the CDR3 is TGTGCCAGCTCACCAAGGCAGGGGGATGAAAAACTGTTTTTT. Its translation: CASSPRQGDEKLFF.

CDR3 amino acids: CASSVAYNEQFF. The CDR3 nucleotides read TGTGCCAGCAGTGTCGCTTACAATGAGCAGTTCTTC. The V call is TRBV6-6, the J call TRBJ2-1; D gene unclear. V was cut by 5 bases and J by 4 bases, with 6 bases left in between. Per the germline V gene, CDR1 is MNHNY and CDR2 is SVGAGI (reference sequence). The CDR3 length is 12 residues.

DNA of the CDR3: TGTGCCAGCAGCCGACACCCTGGGGAGGTGGAGACCCAGTACTTC. Its protein is CASSRHPGEVETQYF. This chain joins TRBV4-2 and TRBJ2-5; possibly TRBD2 for D (6 bases). CDR1 and CDR2 (germline): LGHNA, YNFKEQ. This CDR3 region has 15 residues. V lost 4 bases and J 5 bases, leaving 17 bases between the germline ends.

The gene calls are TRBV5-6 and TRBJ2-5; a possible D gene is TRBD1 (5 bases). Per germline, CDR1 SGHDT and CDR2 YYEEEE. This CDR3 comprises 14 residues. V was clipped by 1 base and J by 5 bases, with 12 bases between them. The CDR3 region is CASSLKGPWETQYF. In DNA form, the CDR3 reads TGTGCCAGCAGCTTGAAGGGGCCCTGGGAGACCCAGTACTTC.

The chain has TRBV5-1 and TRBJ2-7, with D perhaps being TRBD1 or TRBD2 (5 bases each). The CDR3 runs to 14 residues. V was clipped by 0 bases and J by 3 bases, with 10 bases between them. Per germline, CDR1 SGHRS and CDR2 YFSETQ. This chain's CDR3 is CASSLGGASYEQYF. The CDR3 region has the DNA TGCGCCAGCAGCTTGGGAGGGGCTAGCTACGAGCAGTACTTC.

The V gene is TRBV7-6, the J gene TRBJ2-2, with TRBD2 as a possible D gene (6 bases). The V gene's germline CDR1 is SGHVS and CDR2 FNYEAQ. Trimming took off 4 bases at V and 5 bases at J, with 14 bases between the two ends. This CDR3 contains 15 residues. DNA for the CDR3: TGTGCCAGCAGCTCCTGGGACTCGCCTACCGGGGAGCTGTTTTTT. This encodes CASSSWDSPTGELFF.

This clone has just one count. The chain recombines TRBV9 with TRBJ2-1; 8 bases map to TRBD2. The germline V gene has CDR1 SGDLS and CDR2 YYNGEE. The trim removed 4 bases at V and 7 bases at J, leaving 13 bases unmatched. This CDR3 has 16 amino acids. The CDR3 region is CASSFGLAQTGNEQFF. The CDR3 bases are TGTGCCAGCAGCTTTGGACTAGCTCAGACTGGGAATGAGCAGTTCTTC.

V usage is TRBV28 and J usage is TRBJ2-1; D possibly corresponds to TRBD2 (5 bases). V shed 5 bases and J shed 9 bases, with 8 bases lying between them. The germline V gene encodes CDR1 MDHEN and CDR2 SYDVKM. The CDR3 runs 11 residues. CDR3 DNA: TGTGCCAGCAGTCACGGAGGTGAGCAGTTCTTC. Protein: CASSHGGEQFF. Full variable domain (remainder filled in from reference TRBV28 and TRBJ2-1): DVKVTQSSRYLVKRTGEKVFLECVQDMDHENMFWYRQDPGLGLRLIYFSYDVKMKEKGDIPEGYSVSREKKERFSLILESASTNQTSMYLCASSHGGEQFFGPGTRLTVL.

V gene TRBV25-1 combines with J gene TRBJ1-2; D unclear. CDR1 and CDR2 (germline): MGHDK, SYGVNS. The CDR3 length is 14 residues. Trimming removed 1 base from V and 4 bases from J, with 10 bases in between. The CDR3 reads CASSESGVAYGYTF. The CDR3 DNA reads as TGTGCCAGCAGTGAATCTGGGGTGGCCTATGGCTACACCTTC.